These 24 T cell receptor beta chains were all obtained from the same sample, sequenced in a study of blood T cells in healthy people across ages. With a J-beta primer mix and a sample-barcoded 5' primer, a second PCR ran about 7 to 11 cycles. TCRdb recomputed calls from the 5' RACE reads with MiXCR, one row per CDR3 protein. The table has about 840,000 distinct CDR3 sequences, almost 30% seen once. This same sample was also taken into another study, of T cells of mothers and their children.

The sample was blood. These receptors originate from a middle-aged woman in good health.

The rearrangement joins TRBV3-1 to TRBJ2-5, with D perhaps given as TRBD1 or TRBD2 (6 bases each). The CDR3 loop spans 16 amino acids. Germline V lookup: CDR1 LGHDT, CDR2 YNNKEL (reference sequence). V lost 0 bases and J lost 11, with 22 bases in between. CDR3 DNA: TGTGCCAGCAGCCAAGATGATAGGGGGGCGGTAAATGAGCAGTACTTC. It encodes CASSQDDRGAVNEQYF.

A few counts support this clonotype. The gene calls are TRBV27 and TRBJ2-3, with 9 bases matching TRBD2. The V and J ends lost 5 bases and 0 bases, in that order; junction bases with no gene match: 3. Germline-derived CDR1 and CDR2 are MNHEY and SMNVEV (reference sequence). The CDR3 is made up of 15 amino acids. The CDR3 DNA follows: TGTGCCAGCAGTCAGCGGGGGGTGAGCACAGATACGCAGTATTTT. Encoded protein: CASSQRGVSTDTQYF.

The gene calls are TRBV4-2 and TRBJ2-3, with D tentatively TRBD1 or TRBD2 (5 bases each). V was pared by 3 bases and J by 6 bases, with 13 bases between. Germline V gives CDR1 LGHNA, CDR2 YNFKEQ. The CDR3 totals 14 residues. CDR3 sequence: CASSHADEGDTQYF. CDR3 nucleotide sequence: TGTGCCAGCAGCCACGCCGATGAGGGGGATACGCAGTATTTT.

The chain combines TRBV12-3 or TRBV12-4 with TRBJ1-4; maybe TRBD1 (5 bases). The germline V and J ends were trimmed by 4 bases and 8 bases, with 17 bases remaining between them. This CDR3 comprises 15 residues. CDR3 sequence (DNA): TGTGCCAGCAGTTGGGGGGGGAGATTAGAGGAAAAACTGTTTTTT. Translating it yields CASSWGGRLEEKLFF.

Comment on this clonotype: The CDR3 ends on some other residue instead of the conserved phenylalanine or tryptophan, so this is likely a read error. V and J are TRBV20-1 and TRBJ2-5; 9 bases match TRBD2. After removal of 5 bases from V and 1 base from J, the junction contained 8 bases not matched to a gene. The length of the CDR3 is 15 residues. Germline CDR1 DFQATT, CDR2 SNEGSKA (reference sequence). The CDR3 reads CSALSVAGVQETQYL. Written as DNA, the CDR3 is TGCAGTGCTTTGTCGGTAGCGGGAGTCCAAGAGACCCAGTACCTC.

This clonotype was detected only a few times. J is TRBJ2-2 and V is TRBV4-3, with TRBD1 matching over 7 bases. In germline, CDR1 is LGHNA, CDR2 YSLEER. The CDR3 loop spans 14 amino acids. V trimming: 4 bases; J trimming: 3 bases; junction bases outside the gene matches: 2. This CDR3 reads CASSRDSYTGELFF. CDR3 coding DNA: TGCGCCAGCAGCCGGGACAGCTACACCGGGGAGCTGTTTTTT.

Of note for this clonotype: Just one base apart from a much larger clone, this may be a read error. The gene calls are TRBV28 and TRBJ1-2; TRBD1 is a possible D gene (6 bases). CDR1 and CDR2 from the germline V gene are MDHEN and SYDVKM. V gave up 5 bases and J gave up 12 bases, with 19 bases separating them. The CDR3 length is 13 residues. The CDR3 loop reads CASSGKGGSGHTF. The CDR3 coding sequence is TGTGCCAGCAGTGGGAAAGGGGGGTCGGGCCACACCTTC.

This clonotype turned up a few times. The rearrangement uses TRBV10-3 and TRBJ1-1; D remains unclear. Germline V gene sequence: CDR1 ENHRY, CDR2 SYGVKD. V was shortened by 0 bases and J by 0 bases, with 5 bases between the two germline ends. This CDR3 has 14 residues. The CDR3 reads CAISESVLNTEAFF. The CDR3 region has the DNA TGTGCCATCAGTGAGTCGGTTCTGAACACTGAAGCTTTCTTT.

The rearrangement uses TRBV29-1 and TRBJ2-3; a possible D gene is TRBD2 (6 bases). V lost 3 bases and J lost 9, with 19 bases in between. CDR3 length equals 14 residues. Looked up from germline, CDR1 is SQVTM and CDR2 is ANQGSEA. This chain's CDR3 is CSVEGLRREGTQYF. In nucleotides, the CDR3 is TGCAGCGTTGAGGGACTGCGAAGGGAAGGGACGCAGTATTTT.

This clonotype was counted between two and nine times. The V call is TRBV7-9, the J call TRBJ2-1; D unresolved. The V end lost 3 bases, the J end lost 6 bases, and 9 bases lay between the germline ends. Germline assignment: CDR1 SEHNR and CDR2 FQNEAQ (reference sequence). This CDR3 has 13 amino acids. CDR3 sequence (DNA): TGTGCCAGCAGCTTGGAACGTCCCAATGAGCAGTTCTTC. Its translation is CASSLERPNEQFF.

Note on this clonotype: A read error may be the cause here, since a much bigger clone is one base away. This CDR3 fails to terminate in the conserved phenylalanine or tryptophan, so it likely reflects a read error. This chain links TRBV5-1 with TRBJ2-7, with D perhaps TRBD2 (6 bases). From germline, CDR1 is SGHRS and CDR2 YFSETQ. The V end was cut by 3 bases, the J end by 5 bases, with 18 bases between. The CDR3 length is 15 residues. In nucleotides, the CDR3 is TGCGCCAGCAGCTCCCCTGGGGCGGGGACCCACGAGCAGTACTGC. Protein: CASSSPGAGTHEQYC.

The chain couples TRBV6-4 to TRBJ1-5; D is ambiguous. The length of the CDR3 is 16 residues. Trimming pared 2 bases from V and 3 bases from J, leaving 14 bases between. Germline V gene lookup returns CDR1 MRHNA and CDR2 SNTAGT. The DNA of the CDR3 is TGTGCCAGCAGTGACAGGAGCCCAATATACAATCAGCCCCAGCATTTT. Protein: CASSDRSPIYNQPQHF.

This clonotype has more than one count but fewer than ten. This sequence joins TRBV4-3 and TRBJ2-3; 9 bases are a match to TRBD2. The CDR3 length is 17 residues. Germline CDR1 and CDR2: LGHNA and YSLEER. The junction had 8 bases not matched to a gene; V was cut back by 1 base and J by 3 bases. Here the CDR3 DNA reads TGCGCCAGCAGCCAAGCCTCAGCGGGGGGCGTAACAGATACGCAGTATTTT. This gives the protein CASSQASAGGVTDTQYF.

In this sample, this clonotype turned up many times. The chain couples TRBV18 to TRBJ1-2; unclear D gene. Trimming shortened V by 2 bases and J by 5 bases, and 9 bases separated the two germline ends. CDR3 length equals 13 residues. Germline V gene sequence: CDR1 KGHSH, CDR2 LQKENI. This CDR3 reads CASSPGPKYGYTF. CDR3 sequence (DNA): TGTGCCAGCTCACCAGGGCCGAAGTATGGCTACACCTTC.

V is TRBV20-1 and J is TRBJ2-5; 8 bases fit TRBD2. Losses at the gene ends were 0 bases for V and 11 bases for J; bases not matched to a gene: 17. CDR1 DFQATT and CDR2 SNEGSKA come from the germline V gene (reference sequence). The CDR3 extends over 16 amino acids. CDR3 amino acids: CSARDSGSGEIKRQYF. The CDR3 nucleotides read TGCAGTGCTAGAGATTCCGGTAGCGGGGAAATAAAGAGGCAGTACTTC.

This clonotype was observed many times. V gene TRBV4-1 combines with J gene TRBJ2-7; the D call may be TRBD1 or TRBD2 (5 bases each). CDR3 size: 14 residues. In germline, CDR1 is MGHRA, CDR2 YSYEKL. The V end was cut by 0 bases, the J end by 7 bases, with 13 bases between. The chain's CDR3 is CASSQDERGREQYF. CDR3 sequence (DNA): TGCGCCAGCAGCCAAGATGAACGGGGCCGGGAGCAGTACTTC.

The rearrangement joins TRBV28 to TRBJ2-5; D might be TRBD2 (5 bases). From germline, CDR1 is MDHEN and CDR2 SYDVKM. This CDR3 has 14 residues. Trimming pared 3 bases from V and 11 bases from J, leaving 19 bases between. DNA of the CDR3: TGTGCCAGCAGTTTGGAGGCAGGATACAATGAGCAGTACTTC. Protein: CASSLEAGYNEQYF.

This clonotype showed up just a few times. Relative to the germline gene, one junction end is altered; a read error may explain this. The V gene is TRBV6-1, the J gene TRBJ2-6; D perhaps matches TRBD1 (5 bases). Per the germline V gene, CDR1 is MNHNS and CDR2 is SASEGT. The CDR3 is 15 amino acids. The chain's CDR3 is CASSEAQGGANVRTF. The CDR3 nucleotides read TGTGCCAGCAGTGAAGCGCAGGGTGGGGCCAACGTCCGGACTTTC.

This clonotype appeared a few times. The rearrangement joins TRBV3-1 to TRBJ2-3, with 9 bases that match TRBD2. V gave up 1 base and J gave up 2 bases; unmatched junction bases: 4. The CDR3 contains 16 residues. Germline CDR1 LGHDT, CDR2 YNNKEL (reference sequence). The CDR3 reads CASSQVAGALTDTQYF. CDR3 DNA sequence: TGTGCCAGCAGCCAAGTAGCGGGGGCCCTCACAGATACGCAGTATTTT.

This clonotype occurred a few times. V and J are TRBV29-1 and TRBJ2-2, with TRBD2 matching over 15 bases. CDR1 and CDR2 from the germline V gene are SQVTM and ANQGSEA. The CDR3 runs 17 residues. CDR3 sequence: CSASGLAGGQNTGELFF. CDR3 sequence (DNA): TGCAGTGCCTCGGGACTAGCGGGGGGCCAGAACACCGGGGAGCTGTTTTTT.

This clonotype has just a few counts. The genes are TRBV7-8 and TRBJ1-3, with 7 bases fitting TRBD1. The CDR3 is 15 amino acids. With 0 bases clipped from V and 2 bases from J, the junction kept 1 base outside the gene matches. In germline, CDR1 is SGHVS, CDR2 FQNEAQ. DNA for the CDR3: TGTGCCAGCAGCTTAGCCGGGACAGCTGGAAACACCATATATTTT. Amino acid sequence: CASSLAGTAGNTIYF.

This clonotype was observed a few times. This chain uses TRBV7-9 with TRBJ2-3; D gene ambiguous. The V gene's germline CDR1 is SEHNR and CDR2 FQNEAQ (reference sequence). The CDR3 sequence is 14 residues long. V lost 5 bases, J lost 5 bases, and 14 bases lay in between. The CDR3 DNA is TGTGCCAGCAGCCCTGTTGGATTTGGAGATACGCAGTATTTT. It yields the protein CASSPVGFGDTQYF.

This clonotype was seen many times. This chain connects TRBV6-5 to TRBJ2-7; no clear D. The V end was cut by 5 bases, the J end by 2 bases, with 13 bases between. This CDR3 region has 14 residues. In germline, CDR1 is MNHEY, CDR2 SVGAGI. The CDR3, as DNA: TGTGCCAGCAGTCCACCGGCTAGGCCCTACGAGCAGTACTTC. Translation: CASSPPARPYEQYF.

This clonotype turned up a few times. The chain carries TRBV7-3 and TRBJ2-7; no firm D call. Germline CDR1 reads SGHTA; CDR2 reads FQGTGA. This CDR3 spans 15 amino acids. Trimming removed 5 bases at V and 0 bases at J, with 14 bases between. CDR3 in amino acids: CASSPPRRSSYEQYF. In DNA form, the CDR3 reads TGTGCCAGCAGCCCCCCCCGGCGGAGCTCCTACGAGCAGTACTTC.